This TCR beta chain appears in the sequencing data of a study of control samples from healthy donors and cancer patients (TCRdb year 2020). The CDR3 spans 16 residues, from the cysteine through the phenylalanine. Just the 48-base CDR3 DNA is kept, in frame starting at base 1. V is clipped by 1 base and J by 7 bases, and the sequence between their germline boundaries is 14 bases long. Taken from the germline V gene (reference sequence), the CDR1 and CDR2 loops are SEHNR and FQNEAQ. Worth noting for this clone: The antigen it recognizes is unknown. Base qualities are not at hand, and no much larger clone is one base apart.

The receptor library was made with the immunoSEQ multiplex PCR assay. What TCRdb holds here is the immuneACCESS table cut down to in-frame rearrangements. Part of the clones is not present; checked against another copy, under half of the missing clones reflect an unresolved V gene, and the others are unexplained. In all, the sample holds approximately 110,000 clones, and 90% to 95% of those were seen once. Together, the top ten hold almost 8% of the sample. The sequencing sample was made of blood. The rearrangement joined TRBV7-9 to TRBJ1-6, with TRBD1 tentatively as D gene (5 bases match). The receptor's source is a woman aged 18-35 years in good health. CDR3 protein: CASSLVGEIRNSPLHF. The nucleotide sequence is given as TGTGCCAGCAGCTTAGTAGGGGAGATTAGAAATTCACCCCTCCACTTT.